This TCR beta chain was captured in a study of T and B cells in COVID-19 patients. Study conclusions and caveats: Sorted SARS-CoV-2-responsive or tetramer+ T cells and CD4+, regulatory and CD8+ subsets were not yet sequenced. Patients with COVID-19 reportedly showed strongly skewed T cell receptor beta variable and joining gene usage. Clonality of TRB repertoires was high in active COVID-19; recovery brought above-healthy diversity and richness. Few blood samples existed from mildly ill patients during symptoms or early in severe cases.

Blood genomic DNA input for TRB amplification was 250-500 ng. This clonotype is labeled as medium-sized. Its target is not known. BIOMED2 TRB-A/B primer pools were used in multiplex TRB PCR. TCRdb ran MiXCR on the multiplex PCR reads and lists one entry per CDR3 protein. The profile shows approximately 7,800 distinct CDR3 sequences, approximately 25% of them singletons. This CDR3 region has 15 residues. The trim removed 4 bases at V and 2 bases at J, leaving 6 bases unmatched. Germline V gene sequence: CDR1 SQVTM, CDR2 ANQGSEA. This clonotype originated in a human donor with active COVID-19. This chain uses TRBV29-1 with TRBJ1-1; 11 bases are shared with TRBD1. The material sequenced was blood. The CDR3 is CSVGYGTGGNTEAFF. The CDR3 region has the DNA TGCAGCGTTGGGTATGGGACAGGGGGAAACACTGAAGCTTTCTTT.